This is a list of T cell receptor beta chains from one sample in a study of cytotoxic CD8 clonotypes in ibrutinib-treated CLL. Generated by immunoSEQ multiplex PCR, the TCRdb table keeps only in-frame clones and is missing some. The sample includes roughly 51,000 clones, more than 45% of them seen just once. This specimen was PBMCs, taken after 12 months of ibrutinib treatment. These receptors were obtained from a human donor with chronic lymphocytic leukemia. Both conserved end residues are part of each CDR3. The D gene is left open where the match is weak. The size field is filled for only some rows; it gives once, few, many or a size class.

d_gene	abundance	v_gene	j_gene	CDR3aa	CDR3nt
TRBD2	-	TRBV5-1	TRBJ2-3	CASSFSSGRGTDTQYF	TGCGCCAGCAGCTTTTCCAGCGGGAGGGGCACAGATACGCAGTATTTT
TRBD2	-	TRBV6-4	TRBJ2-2	CASSAGTSGITGELFF	TGTGCCAGCAGCGCAGGGACTAGCGGGATCACCGGGGAGCTGTTTTTT
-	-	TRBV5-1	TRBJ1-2	CASSLGAGPGYGYTF	TGCGCCAGCAGCTTGGGGGCAGGTCCCGGCTATGGCTACACCTTC
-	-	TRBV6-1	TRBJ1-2	CASSERVGYTF	TGTGCCAGCAGTGAACGGGTTGGCTACACCTTC
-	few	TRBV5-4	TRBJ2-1	CASSLGSGDYNEQFF	TGTGCCAGCAGCTTGGGTAGCGGAGACTACAATGAGCAGTTCTTC
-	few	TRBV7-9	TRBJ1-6	CASSLGSGTRKNSPLHF	TGTGCCAGCAGCCTCGGGAGTGGAACACGTAAGAATTCACCCCTCCACTTT
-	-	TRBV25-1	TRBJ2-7	CASSPRPGPYEQYF	TGTGCCAGCAGTCCCCGACCGGGACCCTACGAGCAGTACTTC
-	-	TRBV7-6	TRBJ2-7	CASSPSRGSPAEQYF	TGTGCCAGCAGCCCCAGTAGAGGGTCCCCAGCCGAGCAGTACTTC
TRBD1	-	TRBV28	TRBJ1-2	CASSETGTGSVNGYTF	TGTGCCAGCAGTGAGACCGGGACAGGGTCTGTGAATGGCTACACCTTC
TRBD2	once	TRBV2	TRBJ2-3	CASRGTSGSWQYF	TGTGCCAGCAGGGGGACTAGCGGGAGTTGGCAGTATTTT
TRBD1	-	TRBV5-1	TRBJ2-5	CASTWTGQETQYF	TGCGCCAGCACCTGGACAGGCCAAGAGACCCAGTACTTC
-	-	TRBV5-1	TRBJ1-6	CASSPEWTVTPLHF	TGCGCCAGCAGCCCGGAATGGACAGTTACACCCCTCCACTTT
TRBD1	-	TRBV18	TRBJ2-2	CASSAEYRGGTGELFF	TGTGCCAGCTCAGCCGAGTACAGGGGCGGCACCGGGGAGCTGTTTTTT
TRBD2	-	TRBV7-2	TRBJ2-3	CASSSPTSGTDTQYF	TGTGCCAGCAGCTCACCGACTAGCGGCACAGATACGCAGTATTTT
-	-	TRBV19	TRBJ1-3	CASSISASSGNTIYF	TGTGCCAGTAGTATATCCGCCAGCTCTGGAAACACCATATATTTT
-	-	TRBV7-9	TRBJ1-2	CASSLGSHYGYTF	TGTGCCAGCAGCTTAGGCAGCCACTATGGCTACACCTTC
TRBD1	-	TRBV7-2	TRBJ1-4	CASSLFGTGGEKLFF	TGTGCCAGCAGCTTGTTCGGGACAGGTGGGGAAAAACTGTTTTTT
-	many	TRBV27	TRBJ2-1	CASSLKLAWNEQFF	TGTGCCAGCAGTTTAAAACTAGCTTGGAATGAGCAGTTCTTC
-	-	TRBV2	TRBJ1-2	CASSVINNNYGYTF	TGTGCCAGCAGTGTAATAAACAATAACTATGGCTACACCTTC
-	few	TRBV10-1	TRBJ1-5	CANPFAGADQPQHF	TGCGCCAACCCGTTCGCGGGGGCAGATCAGCCCCAGCATTTT
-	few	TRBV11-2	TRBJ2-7	CASSLDEMKSHEQYF	TGTGCCAGCAGCTTAGATGAAATGAAAAGCCACGAGCAGTACTTC
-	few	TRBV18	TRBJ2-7	CASSPPAASYEQYF	TGTGCCAGCTCACCACCTGCAGCTTCCTACGAGCAGTACTTC
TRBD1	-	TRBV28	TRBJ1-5	CASSLFVSGTGNQPQHF	TGTGCCAGCAGTTTATTCGTCTCCGGGACAGGTAATCAGCCCCAGCATTTT
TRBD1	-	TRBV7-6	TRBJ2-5	CASSFRDRGSGSQETQYF	TGTGCCAGCAGCTTCCGGGACAGGGGAAGCGGGAGCCAAGAGACCCAGTACTTC
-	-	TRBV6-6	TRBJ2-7	CASRRDRAYEQYF	TGTGCCAGCAGACGGGACCGAGCCTACGAGCAGTACTTC
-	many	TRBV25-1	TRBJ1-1	CASRGGDTEAFF	TGTGCCAGCAGGGGGGGCGACACTGAAGCTTTCTTT
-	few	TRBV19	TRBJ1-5	CASSTTYNQPQHF	TGTGCCAGTAGTACCACCTACAATCAGCCCCAGCATTTT
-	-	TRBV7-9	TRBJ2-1	CASSLEVGSYNEQFF	TGTGCCAGCAGCTTAGAGGTCGGCTCCTACAATGAGCAGTTCTTC
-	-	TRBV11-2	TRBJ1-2	CASSLQGLGYTF	TGTGCCAGCAGCTTACAAGGACTGGGCTACACCTTC
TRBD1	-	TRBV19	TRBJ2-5	CASRGVGQGGETQYF	TGTGCCAGTAGGGGTGTCGGACAGGGCGGGGAGACCCAGTACTTC
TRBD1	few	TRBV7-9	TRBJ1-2	CASSSTGDYGYTF	TGTGCCAGCAGCTCAACAGGGGACTATGGCTACACCTTC
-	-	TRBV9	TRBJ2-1	CASSLSPGSGQFF	TGTGCCAGCAGTCTATCACCCGGGTCAGGGCAGTTCTTC
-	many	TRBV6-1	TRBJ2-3	CASSEEVVVGTDTQYF	TGTGCCAGCAGTGAAGAAGTGGTGGTTGGCACAGATACGCAGTATTTT
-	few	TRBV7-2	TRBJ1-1	CASSLERGTEAFF	TGTGCCAGCAGCTTAGAGAGGGGCACTGAAGCTTTCTTT
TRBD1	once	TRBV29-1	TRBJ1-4	CSVTRQGYNEKLFF	TGCAGCGTCACCAGACAGGGGTATAATGAAAAACTGTTTTTT
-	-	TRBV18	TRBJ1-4	CASSKGTLTNEKLFF	TGTGCCAGCTCAAAGGGCACCCTTACTAATGAAAAACTGTTTTTT
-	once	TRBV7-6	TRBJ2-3	CASSSQITDTQYF	TGTGCCAGCAGCTCCCAAATCACAGATACGCAGTATTTT
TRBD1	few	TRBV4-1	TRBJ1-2	CASSQRDRAGYTF	TGCGCCAGCAGCCAACGAGACAGGGCCGGCTACACCTTC
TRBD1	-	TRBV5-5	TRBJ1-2	CASSQGGYGYTF	TGTGCCAGCAGCCAAGGGGGCTATGGCTACACCTTT
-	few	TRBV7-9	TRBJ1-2	CASSLEQRYGYTF	TGTGCCAGCAGCTTAGAACAACGCTATGGCTACACCTTC
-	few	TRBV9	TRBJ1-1	CASSVAPNTEAFF	TGTGCCAGCAGCGTAGCCCCGAACACTGAAGCTTTCTTT
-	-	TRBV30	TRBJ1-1	CAWSGGFKAFF	TGTGCCTGGAGTGGTGGATTTAAGGCTTTCTTT